This T cell receptor beta chain stems from a study of OX40 agonist ivuxolimab in advanced cancers. Sequencing used immunoSEQ multiplex PCR; TCRdb keeps in-frame clones, though not all of them. The table lists tens of thousands of clones, 65% to 85% of them singletons, with 20% to 25% in the top ten. The CDR3 loop spans 15 amino acids. CDR1 and CDR2 (germline): SGDLS, YYNGEE. J was trimmed by 6 bases and V by 0 bases; bases with no gene match: 6. This sample comprised CD4+ or CD8+ T cells sorted from blood, obtained in a trial of the OX40 agonist ivuxolimab. The sequence was obtained from an adult with an advanced solid tumor such as melanoma, head and neck, liver or kidney cancer. The rearrangement links TRBV9 to TRBJ2-1; 7 nucleotides line up with TRBD1. The CDR3 bases are TGTGCCAGCAGCGTAGAGGGGGCCGGGACCAATGAGCAGTTCTTC. Its protein is CASSVEGAGTNEQFF.